This passage covers 19 T cell receptor beta chains from one sample sequenced in a study of shared clonotypes between healthy human individuals. Positively selected for CCR7, the CD45RO-negative cells used as naive CD8 cells excluded terminally differentiated effector memory CD45RA+ cells. Measured with immunoSEQ multiplex PCR; TCRdb has only the in-frame clones, and not every one. Seen here are hundreds of thousands of clones, approximately 95% observed once, and the top ten hold 0.095% to 0.14%. Specimen: naive CD8+ T cells sorted from blood. The origin of the receptors is a woman aged 25-40 years in good health.

V gene TRBV5-5 combines with J gene TRBJ2-7, with 8 bases identical to TRBD1. The J segment lost 6 bases and the V segment lost 3 bases, leaving 11 bases of the junction unmatched. This CDR3 is 15 amino acids long. Germline values: CDR1 SGHKS, CDR2 YYEKEE (reference sequence). CDR3 in DNA: TGTGCCAGCAGCTACGGACAGGGAGGTCGTCTCGAGCAGTACTTC. Its translation is CASSYGQGGRLEQYF.

J is TRBJ2-1 and V is TRBV6-5, with 11 bases fitting TRBD2. This CDR3 region has 15 residues. Trimming at V came to 5 bases and at J to 8 bases, leaving 8 bases not matched to a gene. Germline CDR1 MNHEY, CDR2 SVGAGI. As DNA, the CDR3 is TGTGCCAGCAGTCCCCAAGTAGCGGGAGGGCATGAGCAGTTCTTC. Translating gives CASSPQVAGGHEQFF.

The chain has TRBV7-6 and TRBJ1-3; D not resolved. Germline V CDR1 and CDR2: SGHVS, FNYEAQ. The V end was cut by 1 base, the J end by 4 bases, with 11 bases between. This CDR3 comprises 15 residues. In DNA form, the CDR3 reads TGTGCCAGCAGCTTAGGGCCAAACAACGGAAACACCATATATTTT. Translation: CASSLGPNNGNTIYF.

The V call is TRBV7-8, the J call TRBJ2-7; D not resolved. Germline assignment: CDR1 SGHVS and CDR2 FQNEAQ. The CDR3 sequence is 14 residues long. The ends were cut back, 1 base at V and 4 bases at J, with 11 bases in the middle. This chain's CDR3 is CASSLVSRPYEQYF. DNA for the CDR3: TGTGCCAGCAGCTTAGTCTCCAGGCCTTACGAGCAGTACTTC.

The chain links TRBV7-8 to TRBJ2-7, with 9 bases lining up with TRBD1. The germline V gene has CDR1 SGHVS and CDR2 FQNEAQ. The CDR3 spans 16 residues. V dropped 5 bases and J dropped 9; count of bases not matched to a gene: 17. The CDR3 protein is CASSIEVGTGFSGQYF. The CDR3 DNA is TGTGCCAGCAGCATAGAGGTGGGGACAGGGTTTAGTGGGCAGTACTTC.

The chain links TRBV21-1 to TRBJ2-7. TRBV21-1 is described as a pseudogene. The CDR3 covers 18 residues. This chain's CDR3 is CASSQNILNSGRLYEQYF. The CDR3 nucleotides are TGTGCCAGCAGTCAAAATATCTTAAATTCGGGACGACTGTACGAGCAGTACTTC.

The chain is built from TRBV28 and TRBJ1-1; D may be TRBD1 (5 bases). V lost 2 bases and J 6 bases, leaving 13 bases between the germline ends. Per germline, CDR1 MDHEN and CDR2 SYDVKM. The CDR3 is made up of 14 amino acids. This chain's CDR3 is CASSLASGFAEAFF. CDR3 coding DNA: TGTGCCAGCAGTTTAGCCTCAGGGTTCGCTGAAGCTTTCTTT.

The CDR3 DNA reads TGCAGCGCCGTGGATACGACTGGAAACACCATATATTTT. Its protein is CSAVDTTGNTIYF. This chain joins TRBV29-1 and TRBJ1-3; D is uncertain. Germline loops: CDR1 SQVTM, CDR2 ANQGSEA. The CDR3 is made up of 13 amino acids. V lost 7 bases and J 2 bases, leaving 12 bases between the germline ends.

The chain has TRBV7-9 and TRBJ1-2, with D perhaps matching TRBD1 (6 bases). Deletions cut 4 bases from V and 8 bases from J, with 11 bases between. The CDR3 sequence is 12 residues long. Looked up from germline, CDR1 is SEHNR and CDR2 is FQNEAQ (reference sequence). The CDR3 DNA reads TGTGCCAGCAGCTCCCCAGGGGAGGGCTACACCTTC. Translation gives CASSSPGEGYTF.

The chain carries TRBV27 and TRBJ2-3, with D possibly TRBD2 on 5 matching bases. The CDR3 length is 15 residues. Trimming stripped 5 bases from V and 4 bases from J, with 16 bases between. From germline, CDR1 is MNHEY and CDR2 SMNVEV (reference sequence). The CDR3 is CASSTGVPTPDTQYF. CDR3 coding DNA: TGTGCCAGCAGTACCGGGGTACCCACGCCAGATACGCAGTATTTT.

The chain combines TRBV20-1 with TRBJ2-1; D unresolved. The CDR3 sequence is 10 residues long. Germline values: CDR1 DFQATT, CDR2 SNEGSKA (reference sequence). With 6 bases removed from V and 8 bases from J, the gap between germline ends came to 8 bases. In DNA, the CDR3 is TGCAGTGCCTCTGTTGATGAGCAGTTCTTC. It is translated as CSASVDEQFF.

The chain uses TRBV27 and TRBJ2-3, with 7 bases identical to TRBD2. V dropped 4 bases and J dropped 2; count of bases not matched to a gene: 6. This CDR3 contains 15 residues. Germline loops: CDR1 MNHEY, CDR2 SMNVEV (reference sequence). The CDR3 region has the DNA TGTGCCAGCAGTTCCCAGGGACTACTCACAGATACGCAGTATTTT. It codes for CASSSQGLLTDTQYF.

The chain carries TRBV7-6 and TRBJ2-6; tentative D call: TRBD2 (7 bases). This CDR3 is 20 amino acids long. Deletions cut 0 bases from V and 1 base from J, with 19 bases between. The germline V gene has CDR1 SGHVS and CDR2 FNYEAQ. The CDR3 reads CASSLARGGGETSGANVLTF. The CDR3 bases are TGTGCCAGCAGCTTAGCGCGAGGCGGGGGCGAAACGTCTGGGGCCAACGTCCTGACTTTC. Together with reference TRBV7-6 and TRBJ2-6, the CDR3 gives the full variable domain: GAGVSQSPRYKVTKRGQDVALRCDPISGHVSLYWYRQALGQGPEFLTYFNYEAQQDKSGLPNDRFSAERPEGSISTLTIQRTEQRDSAMYRCASSLARGGGETSGANVLTFGAGSRLTVL.

This clone was detected once. The chain employs TRBV6-1 and TRBJ2-7; 8 bases align to TRBD1. Looked up from germline, CDR1 is MNHNS and CDR2 is SASEGT. The CDR3 is made up of 14 amino acids. After removal of 7 bases from V and 4 bases from J, the junction contained 9 bases not matched to a gene. The CDR3 DNA reads TGTGCCAGCAACCAAAACCAGGGGGCGTACGAGCAGTACTTC. Encoded protein: CASNQNQGAYEQYF.

Written as DNA, the CDR3 is TGCGCCAGCAGCCACCCCCCTCGGGGTGGCGGGGGGGAGCTGTTTTTT. It yields the protein CASSHPPRGGGGELFF. This chain joins TRBV4-1 and TRBJ2-2; D may be TRBD2 (5 bases). The germline gives CDR1 MGHRA, CDR2 YSYEKL. With 3 bases removed from V and 8 bases from J, the gap between germline ends came to 19 bases. CDR3 size: 16 residues.

The chain combines TRBV10-3 with TRBJ1-4; 9 nucleotides align to TRBD1. This CDR3 region has 13 residues. Trimming cost V 7 bases and J 8 bases; bases outside gene matches: 5. Germline loops: CDR1 ENHRY, CDR2 SYGVKD. The DNA of the CDR3 is TGTGCCATCATGGGACAGGGTAGCGAAAAACTGTTTTTT. As protein: CAIMGQGSEKLFF.

This clone was observed once. V gene TRBV5-6 combines with J gene TRBJ1-2; 8 bases line up with TRBD1. Trimming cost V 1 base and J 7 bases; bases outside gene matches: 12. Germline CDR1 reads SGHDT; CDR2 reads YYEEEE. The CDR3 contains 16 residues. DNA for the CDR3: TGTGCCAGCAGCTTGTATGCAGGGGGCGCGAATTCTGGCTACACCTTC. Its protein product is CASSLYAGGANSGYTF.

This chain uses TRBV6-1 with TRBJ2-1, with D perhaps matching TRBD2 (5 bases). The CDR3 has 13 residues. V was trimmed by 1 base and J by 9 bases, leaving 10 bases between them. CDR1 is MNHNS, CDR2 SASEGT, per germline. The CDR3 spells CASSEGVGGEQFF. As DNA, the CDR3 is TGTGCCAGCAGTGAAGGAGTAGGAGGTGAGCAGTTCTTC.

V and J are TRBV5-1 and TRBJ2-7; 9 bases align to TRBD2. The CDR3 has 16 residues. J was trimmed by 2 bases and V by 0 bases; bases with no gene match: 6. Germline V lookup: CDR1 SGHRS, CDR2 YFSETQ. The CDR3: CASSLGALAGTYEQYF. CDR3 in DNA: TGCGCCAGCAGCTTGGGGGCCCTAGCGGGAACCTACGAGCAGTACTTC.